One and the same sample provided the 4 T cell receptor beta chains below, sequenced in a study of blood T cell repertoires in COVID-19. Sequencing was performed with immunoSEQ multiplex PCR; in TCRdb, only in-frame clones are kept and a portion is missing. The sample lists some 250,000 clones; about 83% were seen once. The sequenced sample consisted of peripheral blood. The receptors here all came from a man aged 40-49 years with active or convalescent COVID-19.

This clone came up once. A read error may produce the germline difference seen at one junction end. The V call is TRBV2, the J call TRBJ2-7; D is perhaps TRBD2 (6 bases). This CDR3 is 12 amino acids long. Germline CDR1 is SNHLY and CDR2 is FYNNEI. CDR3 DNA sequence: TGTGCCAGCAGTGGGGACTCCCACGAGCAGTACTTC. This gives the protein CASSGDSHEQYF. Looking up the rest from reference TRBV2 and TRBJ2-7 gives the full variable domain: EPEVTQTPSHQVTQMGQEVILRCVPISNHLYFYWYRQILGQKVEFLVSFYNNEISEKSEIFDDQFSVERPDGSNFTLKIRSTKLEDSAMYFCASSGDSHEQYFGPGTRLTVT.

The sample holds a few counts of this clone. The chain uses TRBV5-1 and TRBJ2-7; TRBD1 agrees at 10 bases. Looked up from germline, CDR1 is SGHRS and CDR2 is YFSETQ. The V gene end was trimmed by 1 base and the J gene end by 5 bases; junction bases not matched to a gene: 6. The CDR3 totals 15 residues. The CDR3 loop is CASSLSGQGFNEQYF. The CDR3 region has the DNA TGCGCCAGCAGCTTGTCGGGACAGGGGTTCAACGAGCAGTACTTC. The variable domain in full, completed from reference TRBV5-1 and TRBJ2-7, reads KAGVTQTPRYLIKTRGQQVTLSCSPISGHRSVSWYQQTPGQGLQFLFEYFSETQRNKGNFPGRFSGRQFSNSRSEMNVSTLELGDSALYLCASSLSGQGFNEQYFGPGTRLTVT.

V usage is TRBV4-1 and J usage is TRBJ1-1; D gene ambiguous. Germline-derived CDR1 and CDR2 are MGHRA and YSYEKL. V was shortened by 1 base and J by 0 bases, with 9 bases between the two germline ends. The CDR3 is 15 amino acids. For the CDR3, the DNA is TGCGCCAGCAGCCAAGTTTCCGAGTTGAACACTGAAGCTTTCTTT. Its protein product is CASSQVSELNTEAFF.

The chain is built from TRBV15 and TRBJ2-7; 9 bases map to TRBD2. CDR1 and CDR2 (germline): LNHNV, YYDKDF (reference sequence). V gave up 0 bases and J gave up 0 bases; unmatched junction bases: 3. There are 16 residues in the CDR3. The CDR3 DNA sequence: TGTGCCACCAGCAGAGATCTTAGCGGGGGCTCCTACGAGCAGTACTTC. Translation gives CATSRDLSGGSYEQYF.